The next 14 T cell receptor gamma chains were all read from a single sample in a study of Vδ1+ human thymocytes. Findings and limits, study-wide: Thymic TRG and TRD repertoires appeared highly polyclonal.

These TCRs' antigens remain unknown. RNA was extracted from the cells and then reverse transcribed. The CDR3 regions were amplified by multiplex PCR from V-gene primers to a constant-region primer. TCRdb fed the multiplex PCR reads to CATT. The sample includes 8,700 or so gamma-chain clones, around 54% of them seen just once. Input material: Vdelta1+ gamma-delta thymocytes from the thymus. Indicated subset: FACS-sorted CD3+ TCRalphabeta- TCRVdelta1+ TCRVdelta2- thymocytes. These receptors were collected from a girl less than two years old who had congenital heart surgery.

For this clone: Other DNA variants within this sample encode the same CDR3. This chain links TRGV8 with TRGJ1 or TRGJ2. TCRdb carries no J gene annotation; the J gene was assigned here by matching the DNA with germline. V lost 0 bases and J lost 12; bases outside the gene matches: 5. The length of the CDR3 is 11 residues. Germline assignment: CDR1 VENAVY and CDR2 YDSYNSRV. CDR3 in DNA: TGTGCCACCTGGGATAGGCTTGGGAAACTCTTT. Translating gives CATWDRLGKLF.

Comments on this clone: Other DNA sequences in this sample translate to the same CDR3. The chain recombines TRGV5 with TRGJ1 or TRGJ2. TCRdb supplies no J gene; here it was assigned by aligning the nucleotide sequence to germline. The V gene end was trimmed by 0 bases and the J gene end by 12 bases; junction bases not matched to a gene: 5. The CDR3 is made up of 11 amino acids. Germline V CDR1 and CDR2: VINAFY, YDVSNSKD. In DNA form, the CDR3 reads TGTGCCACCTGGGACAGGCGCAGGAAACTCTTT. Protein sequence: CATWDRRRKLF.

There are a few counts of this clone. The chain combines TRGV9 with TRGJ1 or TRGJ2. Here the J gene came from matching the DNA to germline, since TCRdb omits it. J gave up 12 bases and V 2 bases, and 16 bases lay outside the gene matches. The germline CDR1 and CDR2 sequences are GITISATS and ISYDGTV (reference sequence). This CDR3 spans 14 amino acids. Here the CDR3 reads CALWEALRHPRKLF. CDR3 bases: TGTGCCTTGTGGGAGGCCCTCCGCCACCCCCGGAAACTCTTT.

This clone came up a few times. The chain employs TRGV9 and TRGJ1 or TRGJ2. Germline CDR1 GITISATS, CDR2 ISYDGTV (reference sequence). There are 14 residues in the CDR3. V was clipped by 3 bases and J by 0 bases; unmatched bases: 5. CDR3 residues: CALWEYTNYYKKLF. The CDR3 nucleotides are TGTGCCTTGTGGGAGTACACGAATTATTATAAGAAACTCTTT.

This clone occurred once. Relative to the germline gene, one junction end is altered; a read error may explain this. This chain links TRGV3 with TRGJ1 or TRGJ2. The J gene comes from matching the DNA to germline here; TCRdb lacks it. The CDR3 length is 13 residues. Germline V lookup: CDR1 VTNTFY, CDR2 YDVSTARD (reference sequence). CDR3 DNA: TGTACCACCTGGGACAGGCGGGGTTATAAGAAACTCTTT. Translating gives CTTWDRRGYKKLF.

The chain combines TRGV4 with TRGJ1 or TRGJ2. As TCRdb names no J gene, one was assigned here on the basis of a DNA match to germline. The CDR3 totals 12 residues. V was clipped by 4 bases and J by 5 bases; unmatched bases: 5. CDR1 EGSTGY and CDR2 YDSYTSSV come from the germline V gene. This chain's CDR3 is CATWEMNYKKLF. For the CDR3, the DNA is TGTGCCACCTGGGAAATGAATTATAAGAAACTCTTT.

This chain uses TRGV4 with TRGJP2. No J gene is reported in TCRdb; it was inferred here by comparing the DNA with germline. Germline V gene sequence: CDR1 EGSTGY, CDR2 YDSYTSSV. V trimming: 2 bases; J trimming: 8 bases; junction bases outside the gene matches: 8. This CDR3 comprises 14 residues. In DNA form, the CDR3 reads TGTGCCACCTGGGATGATCCCCCAGATTGGATCAAGACGTTT. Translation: CATWDDPPDWIKTF.

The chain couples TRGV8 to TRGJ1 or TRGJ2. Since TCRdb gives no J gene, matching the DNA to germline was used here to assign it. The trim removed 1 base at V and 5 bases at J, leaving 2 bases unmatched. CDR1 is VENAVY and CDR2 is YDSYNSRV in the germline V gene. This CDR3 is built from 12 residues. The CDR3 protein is CATWDSHYKKLF. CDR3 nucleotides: TGTGCCACCTGGGATAGCCATTATAAGAAACTCTTT.

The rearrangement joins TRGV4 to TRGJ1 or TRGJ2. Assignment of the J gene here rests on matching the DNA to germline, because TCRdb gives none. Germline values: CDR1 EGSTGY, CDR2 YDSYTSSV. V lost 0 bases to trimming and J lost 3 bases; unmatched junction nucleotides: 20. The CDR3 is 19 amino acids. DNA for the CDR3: TGTGCCACCTGGGATGGGTTCCCACCCGACCCAGCCTCTTATTATAAGAAACTCTTT. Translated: CATWDGFPPDPASYYKKLF.

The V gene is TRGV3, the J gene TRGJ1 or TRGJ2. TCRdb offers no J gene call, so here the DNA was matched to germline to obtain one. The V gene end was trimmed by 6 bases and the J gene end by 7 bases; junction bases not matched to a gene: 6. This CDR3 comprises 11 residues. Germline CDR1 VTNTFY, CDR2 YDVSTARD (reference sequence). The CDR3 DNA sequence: TGTGCCACCTGGTCCGCGTATAAGAAACTCTTT. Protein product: CATWSAYKKLF.

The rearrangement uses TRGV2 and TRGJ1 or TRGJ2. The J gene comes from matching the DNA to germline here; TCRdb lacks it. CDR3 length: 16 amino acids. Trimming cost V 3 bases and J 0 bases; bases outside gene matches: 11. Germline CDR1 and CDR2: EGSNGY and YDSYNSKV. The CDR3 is CATWDSPVSNYYKKLF. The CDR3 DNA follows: TGTGCCACCTGGGACAGCCCGGTTTCGAATTATTATAAGAAACTCTTT.

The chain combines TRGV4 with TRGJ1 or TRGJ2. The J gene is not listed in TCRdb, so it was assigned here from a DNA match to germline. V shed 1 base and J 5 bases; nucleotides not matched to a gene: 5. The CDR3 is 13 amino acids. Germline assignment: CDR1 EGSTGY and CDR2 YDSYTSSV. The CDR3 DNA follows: TGTGCCACCTGGGATGGTATTAATTATAAGAAACTCTTT. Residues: CATWDGINYKKLF.

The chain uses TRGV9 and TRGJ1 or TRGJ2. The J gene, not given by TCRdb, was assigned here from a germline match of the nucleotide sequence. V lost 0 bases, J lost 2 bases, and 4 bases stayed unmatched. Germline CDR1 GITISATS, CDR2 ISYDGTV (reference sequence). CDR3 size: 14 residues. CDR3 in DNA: TGTGCCTTGTGGGAGGTGACCCATTATTATAAGAAACTCTTT. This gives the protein CALWEVTHYYKKLF.

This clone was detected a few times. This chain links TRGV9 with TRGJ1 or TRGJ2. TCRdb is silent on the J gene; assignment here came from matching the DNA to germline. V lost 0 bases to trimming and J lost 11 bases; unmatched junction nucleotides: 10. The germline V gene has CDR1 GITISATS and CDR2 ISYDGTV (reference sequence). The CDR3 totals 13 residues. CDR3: CALWEVPFQEKLF. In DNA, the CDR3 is TGTGCCTTGTGGGAGGTGCCTTTTCAGGAGAAACTCTTT.